This TCR beta chain was identified in a study of cytomegalovirus exposure and HLA in healthy donors. Study-wide background: A data release that came early held tens of millions of unique TCRs from HLA-typed donors.

Broader study findings: According to an earlier analysis, most TCR beta V segments yielded productive rearrangements about 87% or about 30% of the time.

On this clone itself: Its antigen is unknown. Other DNA sequences in the same sample also yield this CDR3.

Amplification used 60 Vbeta primers and 13 Jbeta primers. Using immunoSEQ multiplex PCR, the repertoire was profiled, and TCRdb retains in-frame clones only, with some absent. The table includes 76,000 or so clones, roughly 73% detected once. V lost 4 bases to trimming and J lost 6 bases, with 12 bases between them. The CDR3 has 13 residues. Germline-derived CDR1 and CDR2 are SGHNT and YYREEE (reference sequence). Sequencing input: PBMCs. The V gene is TRBV5-4, the J gene TRBJ2-3, with D tentatively TRBD1 (6 bases). This TCR was sampled from a woman aged 40 to 50 in good health and CMV-seropositive. DNA for the CDR3: TGTGCCAGCAGCCTGACAGGTGCTGATACGCAGTATTTT. Protein: CASSLTGADTQYF.